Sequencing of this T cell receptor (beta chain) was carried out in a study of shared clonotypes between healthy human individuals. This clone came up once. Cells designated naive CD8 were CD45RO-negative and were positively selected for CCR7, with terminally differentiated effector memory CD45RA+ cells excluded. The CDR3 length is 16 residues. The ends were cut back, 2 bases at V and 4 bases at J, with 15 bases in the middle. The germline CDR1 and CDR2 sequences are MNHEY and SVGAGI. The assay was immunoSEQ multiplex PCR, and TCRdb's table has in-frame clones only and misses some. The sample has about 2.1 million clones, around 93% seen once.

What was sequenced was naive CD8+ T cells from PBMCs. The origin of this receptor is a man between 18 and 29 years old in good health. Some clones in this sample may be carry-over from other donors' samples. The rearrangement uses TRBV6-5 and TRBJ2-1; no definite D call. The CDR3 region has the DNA TGTGCCAGCAGTTACCCCAGCGAGAGTGGGTACAATGAGCAGTTCTTC. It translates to CASSYPSESGYNEQFF.